Below, 2 T cell receptor beta chains from the same sample are listed, as sequenced in a study of radiation and T cells in renal cell carcinoma. Time point specified: blood 4 weeks post-SBRT, at nephrectomy. Treatment reported: 15 Gy SBRT to primary tumor, nephrectomy 4 weeks later. Measured with immunoSEQ multiplex PCR; TCRdb has only the in-frame clones, and not every one. The sample has 150,000 to 200,000 clones, around 90% seen once. This material consisted of blood, taken from a patient whose treatment included radiotherapy and nephrectomy. The receptor source for this set is a woman aged 45-65 years with renal cell carcinoma.

The chain couples TRBV13 to TRBJ1-1; TRBD1 aligns across 8 bases. This CDR3 has 15 amino acids. V dropped 2 bases and J dropped 5; count of bases not matched to a gene: 7. The germline CDR1 and CDR2 sequences are PRHDT and FYEKMQ (reference sequence). The CDR3 protein is CASSLQGASKTEAFF. DNA of the CDR3: TGTGCCAGCAGCTTACAGGGGGCCTCTAAAACTGAAGCTTTCTTT.

The rearrangement links TRBV7-9 to TRBJ1-2; D is unclear. Germline CDR1 is SEHNR and CDR2 is FQNEAQ (reference sequence). Trimming pared 7 bases from V and 4 bases from J, leaving 16 bases between. The CDR3 loop spans 14 amino acids. In nucleotides, the CDR3 is TGTGCCAGCACGTCGTTTGAGGGCCTCTATGGCTACACCTTC. This gives the protein CASTSFEGLYGYTF.